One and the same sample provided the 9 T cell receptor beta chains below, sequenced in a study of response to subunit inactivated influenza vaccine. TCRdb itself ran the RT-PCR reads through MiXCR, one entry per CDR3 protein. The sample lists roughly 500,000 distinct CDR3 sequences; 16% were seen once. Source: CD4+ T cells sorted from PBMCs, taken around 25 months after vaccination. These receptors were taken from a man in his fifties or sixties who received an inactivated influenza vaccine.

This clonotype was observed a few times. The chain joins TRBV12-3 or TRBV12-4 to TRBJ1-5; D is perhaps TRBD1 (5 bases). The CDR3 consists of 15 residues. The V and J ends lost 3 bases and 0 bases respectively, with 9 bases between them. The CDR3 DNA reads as TGTGCCAGCAGTTTGCAGGGTTATAGCAATCAGCCCCAGCATTTT. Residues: CASSLQGYSNQPQHF.

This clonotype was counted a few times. The CDR3 bases are TGCAGTGCTAGAGATCCTTCTAGCGGGAGATCCTACGAGCAGTACTTC. This sequence encodes CSARDPSSGRSYEQYF. The rearrangement links TRBV20-1 to TRBJ2-7; 10 positions match TRBD2. The CDR3 consists of 16 residues. Germline loops: CDR1 DFQATT, CDR2 SNEGSKA (reference sequence). V lost 0 bases and J lost 1; bases outside the gene matches: 6.

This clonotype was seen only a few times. CDR3 protein: CASSVGAGSYNEQFF. CDR3 bases: TGTGCCAGCAGCGTAGGTGCGGGGTCGTACAATGAGCAGTTCTTC. This chain uses TRBV9 with TRBJ2-1, with D perhaps TRBD2 (6 bases). The germline CDR1 and CDR2 sequences are SGDLS and YYNGEE. The CDR3 has 15 residues. Trimming took off 0 bases at V and 4 bases at J, with 11 bases between the two ends. Full variable domain (missing parts from reference TRBV9 and TRBJ2-1): DSGVTQTPKHLITATGQRVTLRCSPRSGDLSVYWYQQSLDQGLQFLIQYYNGEERAKGNILERFSAQQFPDLHSELNLSSLELGDSALYFCASSVGAGSYNEQFFGPGTRLTVL.

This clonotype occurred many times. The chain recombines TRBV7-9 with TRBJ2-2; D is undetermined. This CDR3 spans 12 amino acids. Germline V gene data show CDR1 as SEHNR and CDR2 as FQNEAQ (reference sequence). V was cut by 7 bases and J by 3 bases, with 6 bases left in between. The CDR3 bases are TGTGCCAGCATGGCGGACACCGGGGAGCTGTTTTTT. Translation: CASMADTGELFF.

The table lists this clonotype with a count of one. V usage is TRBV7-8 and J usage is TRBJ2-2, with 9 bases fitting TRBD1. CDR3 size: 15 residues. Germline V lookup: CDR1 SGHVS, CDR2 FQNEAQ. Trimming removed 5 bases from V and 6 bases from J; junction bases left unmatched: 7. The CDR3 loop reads CASSPGQGRAGELFF. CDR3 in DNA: TGTGCCAGCAGCCCGGGACAGGGTAGAGCCGGGGAGCTGTTTTTT.

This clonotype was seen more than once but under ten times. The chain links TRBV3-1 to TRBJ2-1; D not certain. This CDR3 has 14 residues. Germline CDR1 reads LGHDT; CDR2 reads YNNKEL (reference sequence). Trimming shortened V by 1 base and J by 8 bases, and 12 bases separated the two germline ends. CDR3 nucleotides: TGTGCCAGCAGCCAAGGGAGACAATCCGATGAGCAGTTCTTC. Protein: CASSQGRQSDEQFF.

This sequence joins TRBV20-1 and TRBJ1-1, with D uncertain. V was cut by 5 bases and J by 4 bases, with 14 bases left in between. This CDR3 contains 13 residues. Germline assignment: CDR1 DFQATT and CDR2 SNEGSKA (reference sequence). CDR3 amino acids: CSAFPSTSTEAFF. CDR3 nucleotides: TGCAGTGCTTTCCCCAGTACCTCCACTGAAGCTTTCTTT.

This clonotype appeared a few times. CDR3 residues: CSAQQGRKLFF. The CDR3, as DNA: TGCAGTGCCCAACAGGGGAGAAAACTGTTTTTT. The chain is built from TRBV20-1 and TRBJ1-4, with TRBD1 matching 7 bases. This CDR3 region has 11 residues. J was trimmed by 10 bases and V by 6 bases; bases with no gene match: 5. CDR1 DFQATT and CDR2 SNEGSKA come from the germline V gene (reference sequence).

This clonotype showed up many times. The CDR3 here is CATSSVTNGNEQFF. The CDR3 DNA follows: TGTGCCACCAGCAGTGTGACGAATGGGAATGAGCAGTTCTTC. This chain connects TRBV15 to TRBJ2-1; D is unclear. With 3 bases removed from V and 7 bases from J, the gap between germline ends came to 13 bases. CDR3 size: 14 residues. Germline CDR1 LNHNV, CDR2 YYDKDF (reference sequence).